This is a list of T cell receptor beta chains from one sample in a study of response to subunit inactivated influenza vaccine. TCRdb analysed the RT-PCR reads with MiXCR anew, one entry per CDR3 protein. The sample has about 300,000 distinct CDR3 sequences; roughly 20% are singletons. The source material was PBMCs from blood, sampled less than 22 months after vaccination. The source is a man between 50 and 70 years old who received an inactivated influenza vaccine. The CDR3 runs from the conserved cysteine through the conserved F or W. Fields, in order: D gene, V gene, J gene, clone size, CDR3 length, CDR3 protein, CDR3 DNA. The D gene is left open where the match is weak. The size entry is marked missing in some rows and otherwise reads once, few, many or a size class.

d_gene: -
v_gene: TRBV4-2
j_gene: TRBJ1-2
abundance: few
len: 17
CDR3aa: CASSPSQDIASNYGYTF
CDR3nt: TGTGCCAGCAGCCCGTCCCAGGACATAGCTTCTAACTATGGCTACACCTTC

d_gene: -
v_gene: TRBV5-1
j_gene: TRBJ1-4
abundance: few
len: 15
CDR3aa: CASSVRSGTNEKLFF
CDR3nt: TGCGCCAGCAGCGTAAGGTCCGGGACTAATGAAAAACTGTTTTTT

d_gene: -
v_gene: TRBV5-1
j_gene: TRBJ1-1
abundance: many
len: 13
CDR3aa: CASSLAGLSDAFF
CDR3nt: TGCGCCAGCAGCTTGGCCGGTCTTTCTGACGCTTTCTTT

d_gene: -
v_gene: TRBV7-3
j_gene: TRBJ2-6
abundance: few
len: 15
CDR3aa: CASSRGSSGANVLTF
CDR3nt: TGTGCCAGCAGCCGAGGTAGCTCTGGGGCCAACGTCCTGACTTTC

d_gene: TRBD1
v_gene: TRBV10-3
j_gene: TRBJ2-1
abundance: -
len: 15
CDR3aa: CAISARATGDNEQFF
CDR3nt: TGTGCCATCAGCGCGCGCGCGACAGGGGACAATGAGCAGTTCTTC

d_gene: TRBD1
v_gene: TRBV12-3/TRBV12-4
j_gene: TRBJ1-2
abundance: few
len: 15
CDR3aa: CASSLSGGVGYGYTF
CDR3nt: TGTGCCAGCAGTCTTTCAGGGGGCGTTGGATATGGCTACACCTTC

d_gene: TRBD2
v_gene: TRBV12-3/TRBV12-4
j_gene: TRBJ2-1
abundance: -
len: 14
CDR3aa: CASTRGSGNNEQFF
CDR3nt: TGTGCCAGCACTCGTGGGAGCGGGAACAATGAGCAGTTCTTC

d_gene: TRBD1
v_gene: TRBV25-1
j_gene: TRBJ1-2
abundance: few
len: 14
CDR3aa: CASSDRTGVYGYTF
CDR3nt: TGTGCCAGCAGTGATAGAACAGGGGTCTATGGCTACACCTTC

d_gene: -
v_gene: TRBV2
j_gene: TRBJ1-1
abundance: many
len: 13
CDR3aa: CASTSASSTEAFF
CDR3nt: TGTGCCAGCACCAGCGCCAGCAGCACTGAAGCTTTCTTT

d_gene: -
v_gene: TRBV3-1
j_gene: TRBJ1-5
abundance: -
len: 14
CDR3aa: CASSPRQYNQLQHF
CDR3nt: TGTGCCAGCAGCCCCCGACAGTACAATCAGCTCCAGCATTTT

d_gene: -
v_gene: TRBV29-1
j_gene: TRBJ2-2
abundance: -
len: 15
CDR3aa: CSAGGGGASIGELFF
CDR3nt: TGCAGCGCTGGTGGGGGGGGGGCCTCGATCGGGGAGCTGTTTTTT

d_gene: -
v_gene: TRBV10-2
j_gene: TRBJ2-2
abundance: many
len: 18
CDR3aa: CASSESKLWELNTGELFF
CDR3nt: TGCGCCAGCAGTGAGTCGAAGCTTTGGGAATTGAACACCGGGGAGCTGTTTTTT

d_gene: -
v_gene: TRBV4-1
j_gene: TRBJ1-5
abundance: -
len: 16
CDR3aa: CASSHPGGRNDQPQHF
CDR3nt: TGCGCCAGCAGCCACCCGGGGGGCAGAAACGATCAGCCCCAGCATTTT

d_gene: -
v_gene: TRBV6-1
j_gene: TRBJ1-5
abundance: few
len: 17
CDR3aa: CASRKIGGGYGNQPQHF
CDR3nt: TGTGCCAGCAGGAAGATAGGGGGTGGGTATGGCAATCAGCCCCAGCATTTT

d_gene: TRBD2
v_gene: TRBV11-1
j_gene: TRBJ2-3
abundance: -
len: 16
CDR3aa: CASRPPGLAGADTQYF
CDR3nt: TGTGCCAGCAGGCCTCCGGGACTAGCGGGAGCAGATACGCAGTATTTT

d_gene: -
v_gene: TRBV14
j_gene: TRBJ1-2
abundance: -
len: 16
CDR3aa: CASSQVNRDNNYGYTF
CDR3nt: TGTGCCAGCAGCCAAGTAAATCGGGACAACAACTATGGCTACACCTTC

d_gene: -
v_gene: TRBV7-3
j_gene: TRBJ2-1
abundance: once
len: 14
CDR3aa: CASSSTGISNEQFF
CDR3nt: TGTGCCAGCAGCTCGACCGGGATCTCCAATGAGCAGTTCTTC

d_gene: -
v_gene: TRBV10-3
j_gene: TRBJ2-3
abundance: few
len: 12
CDR3aa: CAIKRDTDTQYF
CDR3nt: TGTGCCATCAAGAGGGACACAGATACGCAGTATTTT

d_gene: -
v_gene: TRBV24-1
j_gene: TRBJ2-3
abundance: -
len: 15
CDR3aa: CATSDRNHFTDTQYF
CDR3nt: TGTGCCACCAGTGATCGGAACCACTTCACAGATACGCAGTATTTT

d_gene: -
v_gene: TRBV7-2
j_gene: TRBJ1-2
abundance: many
len: 14
CDR3aa: CASSLVGGAYGYTF
CDR3nt: TGTGCCAGCAGCTTAGTAGGAGGGGCCTATGGCTACACCTTC

d_gene: TRBD1
v_gene: TRBV29-1
j_gene: TRBJ2-1
abundance: -
len: 13
CDR3aa: CSSGTGRYNEQFF
CDR3nt: TGCAGCTCCGGGACAGGGCGATACAATGAGCAGTTCTTC

d_gene: -
v_gene: TRBV7-9
j_gene: TRBJ1-1
abundance: few
len: 10
CDR3aa: CASSLLEAFF
CDR3nt: TGTGCCAGCAGCTTACTCGAAGCTTTCTTT

d_gene: TRBD1
v_gene: TRBV7-9
j_gene: TRBJ1-1
abundance: few
len: 15
CDR3aa: CASSLETGGGTEAFF
CDR3nt: TGTGCCAGCAGCTTAGAGACAGGGGGCGGCACTGAAGCTTTCTTT

d_gene: -
v_gene: TRBV12-3/TRBV12-4
j_gene: TRBJ1-2
abundance: few
len: 13
CDR3aa: CASSLDFNYGYTF
CDR3nt: TGTGCCAGCAGTTTAGACTTTAACTATGGCTACACCTTC